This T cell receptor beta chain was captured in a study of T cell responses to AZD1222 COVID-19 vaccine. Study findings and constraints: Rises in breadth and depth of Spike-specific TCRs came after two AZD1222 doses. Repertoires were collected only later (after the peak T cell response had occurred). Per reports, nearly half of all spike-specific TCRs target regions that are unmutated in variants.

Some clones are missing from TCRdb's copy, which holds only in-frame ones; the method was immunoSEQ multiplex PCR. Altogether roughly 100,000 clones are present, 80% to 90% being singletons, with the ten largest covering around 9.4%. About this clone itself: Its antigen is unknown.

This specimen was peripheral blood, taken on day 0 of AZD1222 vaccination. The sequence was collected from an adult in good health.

CDR3: CASSHMKGLNTEAFF. In DNA form, the CDR3 reads TGTGCCAGCAGCCATATGAAGGGCTTGAACACTGAAGCTTTCTTT. V usage is TRBV14 and J usage is TRBJ1-1; D ambiguous. CDR1 and CDR2 from the germline V gene are SGHDN and FVKESK. CDR3 length: 15 amino acids. V gave up 3 bases and J gave up 0 bases, with 11 bases separating them.